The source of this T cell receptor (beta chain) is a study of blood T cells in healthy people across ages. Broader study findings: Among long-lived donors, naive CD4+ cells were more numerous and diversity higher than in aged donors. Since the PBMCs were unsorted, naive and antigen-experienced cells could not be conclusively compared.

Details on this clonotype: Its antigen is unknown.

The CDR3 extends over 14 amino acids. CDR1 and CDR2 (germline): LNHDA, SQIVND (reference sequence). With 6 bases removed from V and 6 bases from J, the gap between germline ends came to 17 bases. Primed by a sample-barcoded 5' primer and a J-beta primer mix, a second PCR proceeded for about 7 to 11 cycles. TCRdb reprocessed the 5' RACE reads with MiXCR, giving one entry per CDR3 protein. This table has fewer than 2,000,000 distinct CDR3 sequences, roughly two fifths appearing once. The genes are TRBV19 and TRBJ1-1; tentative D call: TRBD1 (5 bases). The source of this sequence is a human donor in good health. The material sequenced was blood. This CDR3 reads CASRPLGTGAEAFF. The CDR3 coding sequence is TGTGCCAGTAGGCCCCTAGGGACGGGTGCTGAAGCTTTCTTT.